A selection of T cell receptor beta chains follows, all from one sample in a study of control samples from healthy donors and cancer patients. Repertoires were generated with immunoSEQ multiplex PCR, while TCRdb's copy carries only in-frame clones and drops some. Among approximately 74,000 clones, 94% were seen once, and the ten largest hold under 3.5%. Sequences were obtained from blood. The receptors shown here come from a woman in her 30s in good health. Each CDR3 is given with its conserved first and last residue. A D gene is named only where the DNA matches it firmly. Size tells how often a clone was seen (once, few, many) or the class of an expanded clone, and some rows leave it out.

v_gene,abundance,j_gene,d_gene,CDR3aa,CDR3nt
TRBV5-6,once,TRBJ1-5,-,CASSLWNQPQHF,TGTGCCAGCAGCTTGTGGAATCAGCCCCAGCATTTT
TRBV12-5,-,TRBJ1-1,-,CASGVGFLNTEAFF,TGTGCTAGTGGTGTCGGTTTTCTGAACACTGAAGCTTTCTTT
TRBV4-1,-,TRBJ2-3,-,CASSHPKGGGTDTQYF,TGCGCCAGCAGCCACCCGAAAGGGGGGGGGACAGATACGCAGTATTTT
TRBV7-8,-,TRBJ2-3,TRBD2,CASSLGTSGGASGTQYF,TGTGCCAGCAGCTTAGGAACTAGCGGGGGGGCATCCGGAACGCAGTATTTT
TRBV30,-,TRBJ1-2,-,CAWSVGRNYGYTF,TGTGCCTGGAGCGTCGGACGAAACTATGGCTACACCTTC
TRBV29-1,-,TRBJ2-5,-,CSVAPAGTLVGETQYF,TGCAGCGTAGCCCCGGCGGGGACGCTGGTCGGGGAGACCCAGTACTTC
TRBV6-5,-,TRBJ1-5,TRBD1,CASRTGGNQPQHF,TGTGCCAGCAGGACAGGGGGCAATCAGCCCCAGCATTTT
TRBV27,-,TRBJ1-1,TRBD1,CASRTGAFTEAFF,TGTGCCAGCAGAACAGGGGCGTTCACTGAAGCTTTCTTT
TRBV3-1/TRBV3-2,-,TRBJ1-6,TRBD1,CASSLTGGNSPLHF,TGTGCCAGCAGCCTGACAGGGGGTAATTCACCCCTCCACTTT
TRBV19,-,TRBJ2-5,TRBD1,CASRGQGAWETQYF,TGTGCCAGTAGGGGACAGGGGGCTTGGGAGACCCAGTACTTC
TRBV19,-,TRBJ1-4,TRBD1,CASTIQGATNEKLFF,TGTGCCAGTACCATACAGGGGGCAACTAATGAAAAACTGTTTTTT
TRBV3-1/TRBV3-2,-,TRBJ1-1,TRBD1,CASSRELGTGNTEAFF,TGTGCCAGCAGCCGAGAGTTGGGGACAGGGAACACTGAAGCTTTCTTT
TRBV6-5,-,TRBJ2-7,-,CASSSGPGRFYEQYF,TGTGCCAGCAGTTCCGGCCCGGGACGGTTCTACGAGCAGTACTTC
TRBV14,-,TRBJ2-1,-,CASSQDRYNEQFF,TGTGCCAGCAGCCAAGATCGGTACAATGAGCAGTTCTTC
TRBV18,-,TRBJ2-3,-,CASSPRGTDTQYF,TGTGCCAGCTCACCCCGGGGGACAGATACGCAGTATTTT
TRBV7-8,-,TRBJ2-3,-,CASSFRDNPYTDTQYF,TGTGCCAGCAGCTTCCGGGACAATCCTTACACAGATACGCAGTATTTT
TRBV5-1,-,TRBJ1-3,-,CASSFDGGNTIYF,TGCGCCAGCAGCTTCGACGGTGGAAACACCATATATTTT
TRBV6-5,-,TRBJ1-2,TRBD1,CASNPTGGNWGYTF,TGTGCCAGCAACCCGACAGGGGGCAATTGGGGCTACACCTTC
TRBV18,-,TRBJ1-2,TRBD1,CASSPLGQGGYTF,TGTGCCAGCTCACCACTTGGACAGGGCGGGTACACCTTC
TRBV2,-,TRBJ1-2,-,CASRGRDGYGYTF,TGTGCCAGCAGGGGCAGAGACGGCTATGGCTACACCTTC
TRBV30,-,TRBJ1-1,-,CACTWSTATFF,TGTGCCTGTACTTGGAGTACAGCAACTTTCTTT
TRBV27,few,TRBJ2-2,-,CASSSRRANTGELFF,TGTGCCAGCAGTTCCCGCAGGGCGAACACCGGGGAGCTGTTTTTT
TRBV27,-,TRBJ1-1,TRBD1,CASRDRGRVTEAFF,TGTGCCAGCCGGGACAGGGGGCGGGTCACTGAAGCTTTCTTT
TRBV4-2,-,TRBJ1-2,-,CASSQANENYGYTF,TGTGCCAGCAGCCAAGCGAACGAGAACTATGGCTACACCTTC
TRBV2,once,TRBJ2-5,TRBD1,CASSLLTGGVGETQYF,TGTGCCAGCAGCCTCTTGACAGGGGGGGTTGGGGAGACCCAGTACTTC
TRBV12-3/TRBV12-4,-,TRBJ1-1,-,CASSNGRLVEAFF,TGTGCCAGCAGCAATGGGCGTCTGGTAGAAGCTTTCTTT
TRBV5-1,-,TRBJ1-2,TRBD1,CASSLDPQGQNYGYTF,TGCGCCAGCAGCTTGGATCCACAGGGGCAAAACTATGGCTACACCTTC
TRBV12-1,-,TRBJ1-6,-,CASSSCRKNYNSPLHF,TGTGCCAGCAGCTCCTGTAGGAAAAACTATAATTCACCCCTCCACTTT
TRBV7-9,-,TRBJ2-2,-,CASSPQGGLGTGELFF,TGTGCCAGCAGCCCCCAGGGGGGGCTTGGCACCGGGGAGCTGTTTTTT
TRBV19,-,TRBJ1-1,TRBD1,CASSMQGAAVAEAFF,TGTGCCAGTAGTATGCAGGGGGCCGCCGTCGCTGAAGCTTTCTTT
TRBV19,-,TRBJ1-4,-,CASTRTERPEKLFF,TGTGCCAGTACCAGGACAGAACGCCCTGAAAAACTGTTTTTT
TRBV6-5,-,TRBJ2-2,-,CASSYSFGGKLFF,TGTGCCAGCAGTTATAGTTTTGGAGGGAAGCTGTTTTTT
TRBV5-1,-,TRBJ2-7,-,CASSLEGTIYEQYF,TGCGCCAGCAGCTTGGAGGGGACAATTTACGAGCAGTACTTC
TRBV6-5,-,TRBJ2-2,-,CASSRDLNTGELFF,TGTGCCAGCAGCCGGGACTTAAACACCGGGGAGCTGTTTTTT
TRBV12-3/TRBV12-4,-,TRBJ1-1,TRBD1,CASSSRGGVLAFF,TGTGCCAGCAGCTCCAGGGGGGGGGTACTAGCTTTCTTT
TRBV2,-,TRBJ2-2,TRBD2,CASTTSGATGELFF,TGTGCCAGCACCACTAGCGGGGCCACCGGGGAGCTGTTTTTT
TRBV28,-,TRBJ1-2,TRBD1,CASSPPSSTGGVSYTF,TGTGCCAGCAGTCCTCCCTCATCGACAGGGGGCGTGAGCTACACCTTC
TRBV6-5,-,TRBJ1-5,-,CASSQGRSNQPQHF,TGTGCCAGCAGTCAGGGCCGGAGCAATCAGCCCCAGCATTTT
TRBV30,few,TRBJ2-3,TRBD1,CAWSMRYRGNTDTQYF,TGTGCCTGGAGTATGCGTTACAGGGGAAACACAGATACGCAGTATTTT
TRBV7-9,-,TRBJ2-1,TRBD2,CASRYTSGGAFDNEQFF,TGTGCCAGCAGATACACTAGCGGGGGGGCATTTGACAATGAGCAGTTCTTC
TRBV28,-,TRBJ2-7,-,CASSPQSSYEQYF,TGTGCCAGCAGTCCCCAGAGCTCCTACGAGCAGTACTTC
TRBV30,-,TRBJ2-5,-,CAWNVRRVNTWEETQYF,TGTGCCTGGAATGTCCGACGGGTTAACACTTGGGAGGAGACCCAGTACTTC
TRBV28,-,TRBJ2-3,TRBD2,CASASPSGGTDTQYF,TGTGCCAGCGCATCCCCTAGCGGGGGCACAGATACGCAGTATTTT
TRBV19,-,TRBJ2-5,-,CASSRGAEYQETQYF,TGTGCCAGTAGCCGGGGGGCCGAGTACCAAGAGACCCAGTACTTC
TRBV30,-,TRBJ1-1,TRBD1,CAWRALGQGAGGAFF,TGTGCCTGGAGGGCTCTGGGACAGGGGGCCGGTGGAGCTTTCTTT